Listed here are 32 T cell receptor beta chains from one sample, sequenced in a study of Graves' ophthalmopathy and Graves' hyperthyroidism (dated 2018 in TCRdb). The sequencer was an Illumina HiSeq 2000. For repertoire sequencing, TCR beta CDR3 regions were amplified from RNA transcripts. The first round was an RT-PCR using HTBI primers with the Qiagen OneStep RT-PCR kit, and this first round was followed by a second-round multiplex PCR, then size selection and purification. Through fastp at Q25 and MiXCR, TCRdb rebuilt clones from the public reads, retaining in-frame beta chains. Rows are unified per CDR3 protein, each entry keeping the most common DNA and genes. In all, the sample holds more than 300,000 distinct CDR3 sequences, and approximately 18% of those were seen once. In total, the top ten clones hold 2.4% of the sample. The sample consisted of peripheral blood. Receptors were obtained from an adult woman with stable Graves' hyperthyroidism.

This clonotype was picked up a small number of times. Since the CDR3 does not end with the conserved phenylalanine or tryptophan, this likely comes from a read error. The chain uses TRBV12-3 or TRBV12-4 and TRBJ2-5, with TRBD2 identical over 8 bases. The CDR3 has 13 residues. Trimming removed 3 bases from V and 5 bases from J; junction bases left unmatched: 2. The CDR3 region has the DNA TGTGCCAGCAGTTTCGGGGGGGTGGAGACCCAGTACTCC. It is translated as CASSFGGVETQYS.

Ten or more counts support this clonotype. This sequence joins TRBV30 and TRBJ1-5; D might be TRBD1 (6 bases). The CDR3 is 13 residues long. The germline CDR1 and CDR2 sequences are GTSNPN and SVGIG (reference sequence). Between the trimmed V and J ends, which lost 2 bases and 4 bases, there was a span of 9 bases. CDR3 in amino acids: CAWSPDRNQPQHF. The DNA for the CDR3 is TGTGCCTGGAGTCCCGACAGGAATCAGCCCCAGCATTTT.

This clonotype has a count of ten or more. CDR3 coding DNA: TGTGCCAGCAGTTCTCTCCCCCGGTTCCCCTCTGGAAACACCATATATTTT. Protein sequence: CASSSLPRFPSGNTIYF. The J gene is TRBJ1-3, the V gene TRBV28; no firm D call. Germline CDR1 reads MDHEN; CDR2 reads SYDVKM. This CDR3 region has 17 residues. V was trimmed by 4 bases and J by 0 bases, leaving 16 bases between them. Variable domain in full (rest from reference TRBV28 and TRBJ1-3): DVKVTQSSRYLVKRTGEKVFLECVQDMDHENMFWYRQDPGLGLRLIYFSYDVKMKEKGDIPEGYSVSREKKERFSLILESASTNQTSMYLCASSSLPRFPSGNTIYFGEGSWLTVV.

This clonotype was counted many times. The CDR3 protein is CAISQGARETQYF. CDR3 bases: TGTGCCATCAGTCAGGGGGCGCGAGAGACCCAGTACTTC. The gene calls are TRBV10-3 and TRBJ2-5, with 8 positions matching TRBD1. The CDR3 is 13 residues long. Losses at the gene ends were 5 bases for V and 4 bases for J; bases not matched to a gene: 3. Germline V lookup: CDR1 ENHRY, CDR2 SYGVKD.

This clonotype was seen at least ten times. A much larger clone differs from this one at a single base, so this may be a read error. The conserved final phenylalanine or tryptophan is absent from the CDR3, which likely points to a read error. This sequence joins TRBV28 and TRBJ1-6, with D hard to call. The V gene lost 3 bases and the J gene lost 10 bases, with 7 bases spanning the gap. The CDR3 length is 12 residues. Germline V gene lookup returns CDR1 MDHEN and CDR2 SYDVKM. CDR3 loop: CASSLGYSPLHL. The CDR3 region has the DNA TGTGCCAGCAGTTTGGGGTACTCACCCCTCCACCTT.

This clonotype was picked up many times. The chain couples TRBV27 to TRBJ2-7; maybe TRBD2 (7 bases). The V end was cut by 2 bases, the J end by 2 bases, with 13 bases between. Germline CDR1 MNHEY, CDR2 SMNVEV (reference sequence). The CDR3 runs to 15 residues. In DNA, the CDR3 is TGTGCCAGCAGTTTAATTGGCGGGGGCCCCTACGAGCAGTACTTC. Translated: CASSLIGGGPYEQYF.

The sample holds many counts of this clonotype. This sequence joins TRBV28 and TRBJ2-2, with D perhaps matching TRBD1 or TRBD2 (7 bases each). CDR1 is MDHEN and CDR2 is SYDVKM in the germline V gene. V was clipped by 6 bases and J by 5 bases, with 16 bases between them. This CDR3 has 15 amino acids. The DNA for the CDR3 is TGTGCCAGCAGCCGGAGGGGGCGGGGGACCGGGGAGCTGTTTTTT. Its protein product is CASSRRGRGTGELFF. Full variable domain (rest looked up from reference TRBV28 and TRBJ2-2): DVKVTQSSRYLVKRTGEKVFLECVQDMDHENMFWYRQDPGLGLRLIYFSYDVKMKEKGDIPEGYSVSREKKERFSLILESASTNQTSMYLCASSRRGRGTGELFFGEGSRLTVL.

The chain couples TRBV27 to TRBJ2-5; 7 bases line up with TRBD1. The CDR3 runs 15 residues. CDR1 is MNHEY, CDR2 SMNVEV, per germline (reference sequence). The trim removed 5 bases at V and 4 bases at J, leaving 10 bases unmatched. The CDR3 region has the DNA TGTGCCAGCAGTCCACAGGGGCAGGGGCGAGAGACCCAGTACTTC. Its translation: CASSPQGQGRETQYF.

The V and J genes are TRBV11-2 and TRBJ1-2; TRBD1 might be the D (6 bases). This CDR3 comprises 15 residues. V lost 0 bases and J lost 4, with 12 bases in between. Per the germline V gene, CDR1 is SGHAT and CDR2 is FQNNGV. This CDR3 is CASSLEARGVYGYTF. In DNA, the CDR3 is TGTGCCAGCAGCTTAGAGGCCAGGGGAGTCTATGGCTACACCTTC. Combining the CDR3 with reference TRBV11-2 and TRBJ1-2 gives the whole variable domain EAGVAQSPRYKIIEKRQSVAFWCNPISGHATLYWYQQILGQGPKLLIQFQNNGVVDDSQLPKDRFSAERLKGVDSTLKIQPAKLEDSAVYLCASSLEARGVYGYTFGSGTRLTVV.

In its sample, this clonotype was seen once. A much larger clone differs by one base, so this may be a read error. The CDR3 does not end in the conserved phenylalanine or tryptophan, so this is likely a read error. The chain links TRBV30 to TRBJ2-2, with D possibly being TRBD1 or TRBD2 (5 bases each). Germline V gene data show CDR1 as GTSNPN and CDR2 as SVGIG (reference sequence). Trimming removed 4 bases at V and 3 bases at J, with 6 bases between. This CDR3 contains 12 residues. CDR3 sequence reads: CAWMGDTGELFV. The DNA of the CDR3 is TGTGCCTGGATGGGGGACACCGGGGAGCTGTTTGTT.

To note about this clonotype: This may arise from a read error, as a much more abundant clone is one base away. The chain carries TRBV13 and TRBJ2-2; D ambiguous. In germline, CDR1 is PRHDT, CDR2 FYEKMQ (reference sequence). CDR3 length equals 12 residues. V was cut by 5 bases and J by 5 bases, with 6 bases left in between. The CDR3: CASSHGTGELFF. The CDR3 coding sequence is TGTGCCAGCAGCCACGGAACCGGGGAGCTGTTTTTT.

At least ten counts were recorded for this clonotype. V gene TRBV20-1 combines with J gene TRBJ1-5; D gene unclear. Germline V gives CDR1 DFQATT, CDR2 SNEGSKA (reference sequence). Trimming stripped 0 bases from V and 3 bases from J, with 6 bases between. The CDR3 runs to 13 residues. This chain's CDR3 is CSAREAVNQPQHF. The CDR3 nucleotides read TGCAGTGCTAGAGAGGCAGTCAATCAGCCCCAGCATTTT.

This clonotype occurred many times. The chain is built from TRBV19 and TRBJ1-5; unclear D gene. V was pared by 1 base and J by 3 bases, with 1 base between. CDR1 and CDR2 (germline): LNHDA, SQIVND (reference sequence). The CDR3 contains 12 residues. CDR3 nucleotide sequence: TGTGCCAGTAGTATAGCCAATCAGCCCCAGCATTTT. It specifies CASSIANQPQHF.

This clonotype was picked up many times. This sequence joins TRBV7-6 and TRBJ2-1, with 9 positions matching TRBD2. V shed 5 bases, J shed 3 bases, and the junction held 14 bases outside the gene matches. Germline V gives CDR1 SGHVS, CDR2 FNYEAQ. The CDR3 runs 18 residues. CDR3 sequence (DNA): TGTGCCAGCAGCGGTCACCTCCTAAGCGGGAGGCTCTACAATGAGCAGTTCTTC. Translation: CASSGHLLSGRLYNEQFF.

This clonotype was observed at least ten times. The chain couples TRBV28 to TRBJ2-5; 12 nucleotides align to TRBD2. Trimming cost V 6 bases and J 2 bases; bases outside gene matches: 7. The CDR3 totals 16 residues. Per germline, CDR1 MDHEN and CDR2 SYDVKM. The CDR3 DNA reads as TGTGCCAGCAGGTCACTAGCGGGGGGTCATCAAGAGACCCAGTACTTC. Protein: CASRSLAGGHQETQYF.

This clonotype was picked up many times. The gene calls are TRBV20-1 and TRBJ2-2, with a weak D call TRBD2 (6 bases). CDR1 and CDR2 from the germline V gene are DFQATT and SNEGSKA (reference sequence). The CDR3 sequence is 17 residues long. V shed 0 bases and J shed 0 bases, with 14 bases lying between them. The CDR3 region has the DNA TGCAGTGCTAGAGATTCGGGGACTGATACGAACACCGGGGAGCTGTTTTTT. Translation gives CSARDSGTDTNTGELFF.

The chain links TRBV6-5 to TRBJ1-2; 7 nucleotides align to TRBD1. Germline lookup yields CDR1 MNHEY and CDR2 SVGAGI. The trim removed 4 bases at V and 0 bases at J, leaving 11 bases unmatched. CDR3 size: 17 residues. CDR3: CASSSAAGGDPNYGYTF. The CDR3 DNA reads as TGTGCCAGCAGTTCCGCGGCAGGGGGGGATCCTAACTATGGCTACACCTTC.

The chain employs TRBV6-5 and TRBJ2-5; no reliable D call. Looked up from germline, CDR1 is MNHEY and CDR2 is SVGAGI. There are 15 residues in the CDR3. V shed 4 bases and J shed 5 bases, with 17 bases lying between them. The CDR3 sequence: CASSLRVGELETQYF. In DNA form, the CDR3 reads TGTGCCAGCAGTTTAAGAGTAGGCGAACTCGAGACCCAGTACTTC.

This clonotype was seen repeatedly, ten times or more. The chain couples TRBV6-2 or TRBV6-3 to TRBJ2-5; TRBD2 agrees at 7 bases. This CDR3 spans 15 amino acids. Germline-derived CDR1 and CDR2 are MNHEY and SVGEGT. J was trimmed by 4 bases and V by 7 bases; bases with no gene match: 12. CDR3 DNA sequence: TGTGCCAGCACTCGAGGGAGGGCCTGGGGAGAGACCCAGTACTTC. This encodes CASTRGRAWGETQYF.

This clonotype has a count of ten or more. The V and J genes are TRBV5-1 and TRBJ1-1; D is ambiguous. CDR3 length equals 13 residues. CDR1 SGHRS and CDR2 YFSETQ come from the germline V gene. V dropped 0 bases and J dropped 3 bases, with 6 bases sitting between them. For the CDR3, the DNA is TGCGCCAGCAGCTTGGGCAGAGACACTGAAGCTTTCTTT. It encodes CASSLGRDTEAFF.

CDR3 DNA sequence: TGTGCCAGCAGCTTTTATGAGGGCCGGACAGATACGCAGTATTTT. Its protein product is CASSFYEGRTDTQYF. The rearrangement links TRBV7-6 to TRBJ2-3, with D possibly TRBD2 on 5 matching bases. The length of the CDR3 is 15 residues. Per the germline V gene, CDR1 is SGHVS and CDR2 is FNYEAQ. Trimming cost V 3 bases and J 3 bases, with 13 bases left between them.

This clonotype was observed at least ten times. The V call is TRBV20-1, the J call TRBJ1-2, with TRBD1 identical over 9 bases. The V and J ends lost 6 bases and 4 bases, in that order; junction bases with no gene match: 6. CDR3 length: 13 residues. In germline, CDR1 is DFQATT, CDR2 SNEGSKA (reference sequence). This chain's CDR3 is CSARDRDRYGYTF. For the CDR3, the DNA is TGCAGTGCCCGGGACAGGGACCGCTATGGCTACACCTTC.

This clonotype has more than one count but fewer than ten. The chain couples TRBV6-2 or TRBV6-3 to TRBJ2-5; perhaps D is TRBD1 or TRBD2 (5 bases each). The germline gives CDR1 MNHEY, CDR2 SVGEGT. This CDR3 is 15 amino acids long. V was clipped by 0 bases and J by 5 bases, with 13 bases between them. The CDR3 region is CASSYSGIPGETQYF. In DNA, the CDR3 is TGTGCCAGCAGTTACTCCGGGATCCCAGGGGAGACCCAGTACTTC.

This clonotype was seen ten or more times. The CDR3 DNA follows: TGCAGCGTTGCGGGGACAGGCTACGAGCAGTACTTC. It encodes CSVAGTGYEQYF. The chain is built from TRBV29-1 and TRBJ2-7; 8 nucleotides agree with TRBD1. J lost 3 bases, V lost 4 bases, and 2 bases had no gene match. The CDR3 contains 12 residues. In germline, CDR1 is SQVTM, CDR2 ANQGSEA.

At least ten counts were recorded for this clonotype. V gene TRBV29-1 combines with J gene TRBJ2-7; the D gene is possibly TRBD2 (5 bases). Trimming pared 4 bases from V and 6 bases from J, leaving 13 bases between. CDR1 and CDR2 (germline): SQVTM, ANQGSEA. The CDR3 is 12 amino acids. CDR3 amino acids: CSVAETGSEQYF. CDR3 bases: TGCAGCGTTGCCGAGACGGGGAGCGAGCAGTACTTC.

The CDR3 reads CASSYGETANSPLHF. The CDR3 coding sequence is TGTGCCAGCAGTTACGGGGAGACAGCTAATTCACCCCTCCACTTT. The chain uses TRBV6-5 and TRBJ1-6, with D possibly TRBD1 on 5 matching bases. The CDR3 is made up of 15 amino acids. Germline V gives CDR1 MNHEY, CDR2 SVGAGI. V was clipped by 2 bases and J by 6 bases, with 11 bases between them.

This clonotype was counted only a few times. The chain couples TRBV7-9 to TRBJ2-7, with a tentative D call TRBD1 (5 bases). Germline values: CDR1 SEHNR, CDR2 FQNEAQ (reference sequence). V was trimmed by 5 bases and J by 6 bases, leaving 11 bases between them. The CDR3 has 12 amino acids. CDR3 DNA: TGTGCCAGCAGCCCTCGGACACTCGAGCAGTACTTC. It encodes CASSPRTLEQYF. Based on the CDR3 plus reference TRBV7-9 and TRBJ2-7, the full variable domain is DTGVSQNPRHKITKRGQNVTFRCDPISEHNRLYWYRQTLGQGPEFLTYFQNEAQLEKSRLLSDRFSAERPKGSFSTLEIQRTEQGDSAMYLCASSPRTLEQYFGPGTRLTVT.

At least ten counts were recorded for this clonotype. The chain carries TRBV7-9 and TRBJ2-7, with D perhaps matching TRBD1 (6 bases). Germline-derived CDR1 and CDR2 are SEHNR and FQNEAQ (reference sequence). The CDR3 is 13 residues long. V gave up 5 bases and J gave up 7 bases, with 15 bases separating them. The DNA of the CDR3 is TGTGCCAGCAGCCAGGGGCCGTTGAGGGAGCAGTACTTC. Translation: CASSQGPLREQYF.

This clonotype was counted ten times or more. The genes are TRBV20-1 and TRBJ2-7, with D perhaps given as TRBD1 or TRBD2 (5 bases each). Germline values: CDR1 DFQATT, CDR2 SNEGSKA (reference sequence). CDR3 length: 14 amino acids. V lost 4 bases, J lost 0 bases, and 13 bases lay in between. CDR3 nucleotides: TGCAGTGCTAAGGGGTCAGGGACCTCCTACGAGCAGTACTTC. It codes for CSAKGSGTSYEQYF.

This clonotype was counted at least ten times. The chain carries TRBV19 and TRBJ2-7, with TRBD1 matching over 8 bases. The CDR3 loop spans 16 amino acids. Looked up from germline, CDR1 is LNHDA and CDR2 is SQIVND (reference sequence). V was clipped by 5 bases and J by 3 bases; unmatched bases: 12. Here the CDR3 reads CASSPIGQGYLYEQYF. The CDR3 region has the DNA TGTGCCAGTAGTCCCATCGGACAGGGTTATCTCTACGAGCAGTACTTC.

In this sample, this clonotype turned up many times. J is TRBJ2-7 and V is TRBV6-1, with 8 bases lining up with TRBD1. The V gene end was trimmed by 4 bases and the J gene end by 5 bases; junction bases not matched to a gene: 7. Per the germline V gene, CDR1 is MNHNS and CDR2 is SASEGT. The CDR3 contains 14 residues. Here the CDR3 reads CASSARTGLHEQYF. DNA of the CDR3: TGTGCCAGCAGTGCGCGGACAGGGCTGCACGAGCAGTACTTC.

This clonotype occurred many times. The J gene is TRBJ2-4, the V gene TRBV11-2, with 13 positions matching TRBD2. The CDR3 extends over 18 amino acids. Per germline, CDR1 SGHAT and CDR2 FQNNGV. Trimming cost V 5 bases and J 1 base; bases outside gene matches: 8. The CDR3 DNA reads as TGTGCCAGCAGCCCTCTCGGACTAGCGGGAGACGCCAAAAACATTCAGTACTTC. Translated, it gives CASSPLGLAGDAKNIQYF.